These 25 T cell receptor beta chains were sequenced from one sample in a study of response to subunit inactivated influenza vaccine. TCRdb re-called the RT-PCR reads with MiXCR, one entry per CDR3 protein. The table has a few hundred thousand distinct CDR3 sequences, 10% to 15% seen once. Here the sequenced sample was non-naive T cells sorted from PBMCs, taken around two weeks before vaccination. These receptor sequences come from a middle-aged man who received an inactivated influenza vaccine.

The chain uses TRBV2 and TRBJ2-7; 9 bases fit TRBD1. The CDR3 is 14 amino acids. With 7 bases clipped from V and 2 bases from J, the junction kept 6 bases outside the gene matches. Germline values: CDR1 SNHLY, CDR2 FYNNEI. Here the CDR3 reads CASNADRGAYEQYF. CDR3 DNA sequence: TGTGCCAGCAATGCGGACAGGGGCGCCTACGAGCAGTACTTC. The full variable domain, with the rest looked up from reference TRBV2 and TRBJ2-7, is EPEVTQTPSHQVTQMGQEVILRCVPISNHLYFYWYRQILGQKVEFLVSFYNNEISEKSEIFDDQFSVERPDGSNFTLKIRSTKLEDSAMYFCASNADRGAYEQYFGPGTRLTVT.

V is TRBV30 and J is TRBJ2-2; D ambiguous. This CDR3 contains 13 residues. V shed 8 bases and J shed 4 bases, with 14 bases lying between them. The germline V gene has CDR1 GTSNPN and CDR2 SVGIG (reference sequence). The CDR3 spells CAGLPPATGELFF. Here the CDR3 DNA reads TGTGCCGGCCTACCACCAGCCACCGGGGAGCTGTTTTTT.

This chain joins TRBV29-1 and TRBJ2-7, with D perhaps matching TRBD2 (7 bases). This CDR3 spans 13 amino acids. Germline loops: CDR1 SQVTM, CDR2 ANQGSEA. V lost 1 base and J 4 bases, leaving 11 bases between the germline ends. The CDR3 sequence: CSVEGGGGYEQYF. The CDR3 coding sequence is TGCAGCGTTGAAGGAGGGGGAGGGTACGAGCAGTACTTC.

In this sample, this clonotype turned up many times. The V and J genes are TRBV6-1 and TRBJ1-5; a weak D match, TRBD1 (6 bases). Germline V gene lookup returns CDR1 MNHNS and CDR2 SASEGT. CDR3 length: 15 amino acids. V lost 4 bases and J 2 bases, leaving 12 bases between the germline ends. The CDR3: CASSATGPGNQPQHF. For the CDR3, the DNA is TGTGCCAGCAGTGCCACAGGGCCCGGCAATCAGCCCCAGCATTTT.

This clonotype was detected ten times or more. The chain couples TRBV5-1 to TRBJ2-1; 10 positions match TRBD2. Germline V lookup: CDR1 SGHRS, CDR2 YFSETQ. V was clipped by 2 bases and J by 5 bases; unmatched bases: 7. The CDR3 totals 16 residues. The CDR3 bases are TGCGCCAGCAGCTTTGCTAGCGGGGGCCGAAACAATGAGCAGTTCTTC. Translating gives CASSFASGGRNNEQFF. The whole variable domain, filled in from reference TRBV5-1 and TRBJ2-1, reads KAGVTQTPRYLIKTRGQQVTLSCSPISGHRSVSWYQQTPGQGLQFLFEYFSETQRNKGNFPGRFSGRQFSNSRSEMNVSTLELGDSALYLCASSFASGGRNNEQFFGPGTRLTVL.

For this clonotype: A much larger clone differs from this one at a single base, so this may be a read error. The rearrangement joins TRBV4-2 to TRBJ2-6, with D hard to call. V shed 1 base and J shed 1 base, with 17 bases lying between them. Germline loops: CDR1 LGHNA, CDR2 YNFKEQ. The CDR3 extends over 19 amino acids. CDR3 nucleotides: TGTGCCAGCAGCCAAGGTCTCCAGCTGGGCGGTTCTGGGGCCAACGTCCTGACTTTC. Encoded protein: CASSQGLQLGGSGANVLTF.

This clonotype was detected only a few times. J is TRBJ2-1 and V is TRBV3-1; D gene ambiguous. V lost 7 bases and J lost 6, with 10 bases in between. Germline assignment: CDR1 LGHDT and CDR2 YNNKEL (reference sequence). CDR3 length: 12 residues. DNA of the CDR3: TGTGCCAGCATCGGTGGCGGCAATGAGCAGTTCTTC. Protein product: CASIGGGNEQFF.

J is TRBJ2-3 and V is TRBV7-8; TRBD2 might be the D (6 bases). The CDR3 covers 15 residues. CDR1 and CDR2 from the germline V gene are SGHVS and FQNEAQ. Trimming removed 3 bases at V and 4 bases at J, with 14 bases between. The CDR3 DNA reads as TGTGCCAGCAGCTTCCGGGAGATGCCTGCAGATACGCAGTATTTT. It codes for CASSFREMPADTQYF.

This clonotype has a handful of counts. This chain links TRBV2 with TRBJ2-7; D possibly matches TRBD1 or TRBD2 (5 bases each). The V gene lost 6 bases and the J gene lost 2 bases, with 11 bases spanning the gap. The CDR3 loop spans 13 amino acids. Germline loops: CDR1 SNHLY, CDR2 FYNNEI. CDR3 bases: TGTGCCAGCAGCCGGGACGCGGCCTACGAGCAGTACTTC. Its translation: CASSRDAAYEQYF.

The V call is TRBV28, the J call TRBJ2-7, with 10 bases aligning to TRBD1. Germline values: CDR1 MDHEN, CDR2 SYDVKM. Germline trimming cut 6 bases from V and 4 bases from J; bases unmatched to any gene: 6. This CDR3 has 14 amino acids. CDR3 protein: CASRLPGQGYEQYF. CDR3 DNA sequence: TGTGCCAGCAGACTGCCGGGACAGGGGTACGAGCAGTACTTC.

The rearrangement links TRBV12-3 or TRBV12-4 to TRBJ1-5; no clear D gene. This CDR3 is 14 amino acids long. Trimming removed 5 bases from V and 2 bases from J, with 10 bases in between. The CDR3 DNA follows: TGTGCCAGCAGTCTAGGGATGGGCAATCAGCCCCAGCATTTT. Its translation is CASSLGMGNQPQHF.

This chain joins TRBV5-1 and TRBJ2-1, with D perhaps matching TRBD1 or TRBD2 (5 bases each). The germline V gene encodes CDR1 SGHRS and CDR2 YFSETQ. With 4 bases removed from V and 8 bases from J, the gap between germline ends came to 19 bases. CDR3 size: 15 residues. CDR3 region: CASSLAGTLSHEQFF. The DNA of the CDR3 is TGCGCCAGCAGCCTCGCCGGGACCCTGTCGCATGAGCAGTTCTTC.

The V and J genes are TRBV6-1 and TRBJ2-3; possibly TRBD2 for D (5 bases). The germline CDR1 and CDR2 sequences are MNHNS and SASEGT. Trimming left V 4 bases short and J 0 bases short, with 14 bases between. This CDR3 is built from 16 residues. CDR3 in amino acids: CASSAWGAASTDTQYF. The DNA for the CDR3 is TGTGCCAGCAGTGCCTGGGGAGCGGCTAGCACAGATACGCAGTATTTT.

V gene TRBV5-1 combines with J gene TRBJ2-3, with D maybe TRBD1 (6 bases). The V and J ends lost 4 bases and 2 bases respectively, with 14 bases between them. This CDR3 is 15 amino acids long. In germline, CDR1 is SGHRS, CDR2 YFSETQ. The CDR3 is CASSPMTGSTDTQYF. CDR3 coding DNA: TGCGCCAGCAGCCCTATGACAGGATCCACAGATACGCAGTATTTT.

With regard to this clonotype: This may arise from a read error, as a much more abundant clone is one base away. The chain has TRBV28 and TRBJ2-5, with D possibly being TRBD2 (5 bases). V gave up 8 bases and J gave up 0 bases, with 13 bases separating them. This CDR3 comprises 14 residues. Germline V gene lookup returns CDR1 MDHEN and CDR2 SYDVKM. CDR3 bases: TGTGCCAGCCGTAGGACTTCGCACCAAGAGACCCAGTACTTC. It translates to CASRRTSHQETQYF.

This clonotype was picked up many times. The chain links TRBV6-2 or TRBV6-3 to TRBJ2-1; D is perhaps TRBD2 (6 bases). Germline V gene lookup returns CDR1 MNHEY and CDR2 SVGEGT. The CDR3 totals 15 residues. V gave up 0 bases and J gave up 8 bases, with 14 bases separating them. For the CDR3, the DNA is TGTGCCAGCAGTTACTCGGAGGGCCAGATATATGAGCAGTTCTTC. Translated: CASSYSEGQIYEQFF.

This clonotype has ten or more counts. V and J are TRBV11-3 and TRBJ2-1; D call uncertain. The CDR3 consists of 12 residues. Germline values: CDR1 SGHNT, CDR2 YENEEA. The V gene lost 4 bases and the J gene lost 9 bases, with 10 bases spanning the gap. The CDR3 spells CASSSLVGEQFF. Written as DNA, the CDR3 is TGTGCCAGCAGCTCCCTAGTAGGTGAGCAGTTCTTC.

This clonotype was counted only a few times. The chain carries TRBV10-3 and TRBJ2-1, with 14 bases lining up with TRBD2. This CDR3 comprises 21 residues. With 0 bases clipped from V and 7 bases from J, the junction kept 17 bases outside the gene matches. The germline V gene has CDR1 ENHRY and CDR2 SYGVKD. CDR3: CAISESRGTSGRNDFFNEQFF. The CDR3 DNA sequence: TGTGCCATCAGTGAGTCGCGGGGGACTAGCGGGAGAAACGATTTTTTTAATGAGCAGTTCTTC.

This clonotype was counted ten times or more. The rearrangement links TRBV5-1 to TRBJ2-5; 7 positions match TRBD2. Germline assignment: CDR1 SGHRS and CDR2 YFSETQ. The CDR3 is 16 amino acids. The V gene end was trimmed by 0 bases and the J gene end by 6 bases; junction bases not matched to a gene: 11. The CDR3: CASSLERRERRKTQYF. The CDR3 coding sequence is TGCGCCAGCAGCTTGGAAAGGCGGGAGAGAAGAAAGACCCAGTACTTC.

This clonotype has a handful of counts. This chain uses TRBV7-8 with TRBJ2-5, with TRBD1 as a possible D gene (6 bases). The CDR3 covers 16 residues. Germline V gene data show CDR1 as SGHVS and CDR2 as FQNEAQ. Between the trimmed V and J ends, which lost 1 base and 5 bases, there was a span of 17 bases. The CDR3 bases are TGTGCCAGCAGCTTAGTAACCAGGGGCGGATGGGAGACCCAGTACTTC. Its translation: CASSLVTRGGWETQYF.

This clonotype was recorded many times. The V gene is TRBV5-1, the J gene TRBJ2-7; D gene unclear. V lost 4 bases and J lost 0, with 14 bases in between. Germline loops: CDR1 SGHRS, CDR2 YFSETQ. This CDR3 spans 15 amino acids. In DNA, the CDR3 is TGCGCCAGCAGCCAAGGGTGGTCCTTCTCCTACGAGCAGTACTTC. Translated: CASSQGWSFSYEQYF.

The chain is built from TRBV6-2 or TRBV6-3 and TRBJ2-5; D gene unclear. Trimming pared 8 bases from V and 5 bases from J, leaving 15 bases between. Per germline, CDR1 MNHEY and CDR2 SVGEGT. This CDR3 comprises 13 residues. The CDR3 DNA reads TGTGCCAGCGTACCGGGCGCCCAGGAGACCCAGTACTTC. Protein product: CASVPGAQETQYF.

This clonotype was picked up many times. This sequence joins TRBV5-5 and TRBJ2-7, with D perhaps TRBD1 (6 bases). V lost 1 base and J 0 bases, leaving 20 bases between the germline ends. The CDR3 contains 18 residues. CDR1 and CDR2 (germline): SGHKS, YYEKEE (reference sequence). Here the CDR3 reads CASSLRDTGSASSYEQYF. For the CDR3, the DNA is TGTGCCAGCAGCTTGCGCGACACAGGGTCCGCGAGCTCCTACGAGCAGTACTTC. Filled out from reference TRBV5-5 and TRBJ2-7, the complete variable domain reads DAGVTQSPTHLIKTRGQQVTLRCSPISGHKSVSWYQQVLGQGPQFIFQYYEKEERGRGNFPDRFSARQFPNYSSELNVNALLLGDSALYLCASSLRDTGSASSYEQYFGPGTRLTVT.

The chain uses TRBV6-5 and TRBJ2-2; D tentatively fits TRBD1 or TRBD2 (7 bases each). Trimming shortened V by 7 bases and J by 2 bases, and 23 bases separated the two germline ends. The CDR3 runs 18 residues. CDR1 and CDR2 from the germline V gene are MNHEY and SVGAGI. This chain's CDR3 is CASINPWEGQKNTGELFF. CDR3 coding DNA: TGTGCCAGCATTAACCCCTGGGAGGGACAGAAAAACACCGGGGAGCTGTTTTTT.

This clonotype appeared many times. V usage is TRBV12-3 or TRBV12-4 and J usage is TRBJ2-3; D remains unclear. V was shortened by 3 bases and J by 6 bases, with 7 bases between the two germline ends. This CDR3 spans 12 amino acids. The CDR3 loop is CASSFMGDTQYF. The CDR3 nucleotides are TGTGCCAGCAGTTTTATGGGGGATACGCAGTATTTT.